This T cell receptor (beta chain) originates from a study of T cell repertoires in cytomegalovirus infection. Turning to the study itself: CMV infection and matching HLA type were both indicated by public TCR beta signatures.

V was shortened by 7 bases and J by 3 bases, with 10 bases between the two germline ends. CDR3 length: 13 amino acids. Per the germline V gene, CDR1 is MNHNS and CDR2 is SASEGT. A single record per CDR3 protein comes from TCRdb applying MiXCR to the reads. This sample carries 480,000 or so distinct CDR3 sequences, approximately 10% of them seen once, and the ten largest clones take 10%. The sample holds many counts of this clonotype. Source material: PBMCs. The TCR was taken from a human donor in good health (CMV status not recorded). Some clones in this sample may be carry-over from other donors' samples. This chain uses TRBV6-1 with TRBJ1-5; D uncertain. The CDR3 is CASNGLSNQPQHF. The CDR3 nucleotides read TGTGCCAGCAATGGTTTGTCCAATCAGCCCCAGCATTTT.